This T cell receptor (beta chain) derives from a study of blood T cell repertoires in COVID-19. Across the whole study: COVID-19 samples collected from the United States, Italy and Spain covered acute and convalescent phases. The analysed material was cDNA or gDNA that came from T cells, B-cell-depleted T cells, or PBMCs.

In the original workflow: Estimates of nucleated cell counts were drawn from the amplification of reference gene primers. Using immunoSEQ multiplex PCR, the repertoire was profiled, and TCRdb retains in-frame clones only, with some absent. V, J and clone size were drawn from that table, and D and trimming were deduced from the DNA. The sample holds under 250,000 clones, approximately 80% seen once. The CDR3 length is 15 residues. Germline V gene data show CDR1 as MNHNS and CDR2 as SASEGT. Losses at the gene ends were 3 bases for V and 2 bases for J; bases not matched to a gene: 5. The source is a woman in her 50s with acute COVID-19. The V call is TRBV6-1, the J call TRBJ2-3, with TRBD1 matching 7 bases. Sequences were obtained from PBMCs or T cells enriched from blood (not recorded which). For the CDR3, the DNA is TGTGCCAGCAGTGATACAGGGGCCCTCACAGATACGCAGTATTTT. Amino acids: CASSDTGALTDTQYF.